The 5 T cell receptor beta chains below all came from one sample that was sequenced in a study of CD8 T cells in ankylosing spondylitis. Findings and caveats of the study: One TCR beta motif, made up of roughly 8 highly homologous variants, appeared characteristic of ankylosing spondylitis blood.

Their antigen targets remain unknown. Via MiXCR, TCRdb re-called the 5' RACE reads, giving one row per CDR3 protein. Found here are approximately 440,000 distinct CDR3 sequences, roughly 18% of them singletons; the top ten hold approximately 1%. Sequencing input: blood, either unsorted or a sorted T cell fraction (not recorded which). Source of these receptors: a male donor with ankylosing spondylitis.

About this clonotype itself: Germline and junction disagree at one end, which may indicate a read error. This chain joins TRBV6-5 and TRBJ2-6; possibly TRBD1 for D (5 bases). Germline values: CDR1 MNHEY, CDR2 SVGAGI. This CDR3 has 16 residues. CDR3 nucleotides: TGTGCCAGCAGTTCCCTTCAGCCGACTGGGGCCAACGTCCCGACTTTC. Amino acid sequence: CASSSLQPTGANVPTF.

As regards this clonotype: A read error may account for a junction end that differs from germline. The chain is built from TRBV7-7 and TRBJ2-7; 8 positions match TRBD1. Germline V gene lookup returns CDR1 SSHAT and CDR2 FNYEAQ (reference sequence). The CDR3 has 15 amino acids. For the CDR3, the DNA is TGTGCTAGCAGCCCTCGGACAGGGTTCACCTACGAGCAGTACTTC. It yields the protein CASSPRTGFTYEQYF.

This clonotype was seen only a few times. The V call is TRBV7-8, the J call TRBJ2-7; D possibly matches TRBD1 or TRBD2 (5 bases each). CDR1 and CDR2 (germline): SGHVS, FQNEAQ. Trimming removed 6 bases from V and 0 bases from J, with 15 bases in between. CDR3 length: 15 amino acids. This chain's CDR3 is CASSSGRWSSYEQYF. For the CDR3, the DNA is TGTGCCAGCAGTTCGGGACGGTGGAGCTCCTACGAGCAGTACTTC.

This clonotype turned up a few times. The genes are TRBV20-1 and TRBJ1-2; 7 nucleotides line up with TRBD1. The length of the CDR3 is 13 residues. V lost 8 bases to trimming and J lost 3 bases; unmatched junction nucleotides: 9. Germline V gene lookup returns CDR1 DFQATT and CDR2 SNEGSKA (reference sequence). The CDR3: CSPGGGADYGYTF. The CDR3 DNA sequence: TGCAGTCCCGGAGGGGGCGCGGACTATGGCTACACCTTC.

This chain joins TRBV10-3 and TRBJ2-7, with D uncertain. The V end was cut by 7 bases, the J end by 0 bases, with 7 bases between. Per germline, CDR1 ENHRY and CDR2 SYGVKD. The CDR3 is made up of 12 amino acids. The CDR3: CAIKGISYEQYF. The CDR3 DNA reads as TGTGCCATCAAGGGCATCTCCTACGAGCAGTACTTC.